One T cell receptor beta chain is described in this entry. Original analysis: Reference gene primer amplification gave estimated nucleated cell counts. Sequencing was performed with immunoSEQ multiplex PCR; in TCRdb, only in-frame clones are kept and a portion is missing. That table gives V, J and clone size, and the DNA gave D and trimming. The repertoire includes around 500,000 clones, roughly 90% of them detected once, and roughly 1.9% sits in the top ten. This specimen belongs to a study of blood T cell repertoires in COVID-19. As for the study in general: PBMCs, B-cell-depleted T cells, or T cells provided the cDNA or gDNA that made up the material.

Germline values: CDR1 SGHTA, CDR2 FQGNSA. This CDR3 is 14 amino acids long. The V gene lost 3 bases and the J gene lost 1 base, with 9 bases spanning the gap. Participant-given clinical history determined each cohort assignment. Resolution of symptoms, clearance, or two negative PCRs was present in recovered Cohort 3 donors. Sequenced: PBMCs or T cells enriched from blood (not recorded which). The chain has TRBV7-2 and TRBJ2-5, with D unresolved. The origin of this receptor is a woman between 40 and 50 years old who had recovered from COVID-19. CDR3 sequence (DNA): TGTGCCAGCAGCTTGAACACCGCCCAAGAGACCCAGTACTTC. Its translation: CASSLNTAQETQYF.